These T cell receptor beta chains were read from a single sample in a study of blood T cells in healthy people across ages. From the 5' RACE reads, TCRdb called clonotypes with MiXCR, one entry per CDR3 protein. The sample shows some 1,800,000 distinct CDR3 sequences, about two fifths of them seen only once. The sequenced material came from blood. Every receptor here comes from a human donor in good health. CDR3s include the opening cysteine and the closing phenylalanine or tryptophan. A D gene is named only where the DNA matches it firmly. Some rows have no size entry. The others give once, few or many, or a class for an expanded clone.

CDR3aa	CDR3nt	j_gene	len	abundance	v_gene	d_gene
CASSLHSGGAVDEQFF	TGTGCCAGCAGCCTGCATAGCGGGGGGGCGGTCGATGAGCAGTTCTTC	TRBJ2-1	16	-	TRBV9	TRBD2
CASSQGTGESGEQYF	TGCGCCAGCAGCCAAGGGACAGGGGAAAGCGGCGAGCAGTACTTC	TRBJ2-7	15	few	TRBV4-1	TRBD1
CASSYRQDTNEKLFF	TGCGCCAGCAGCTACCGACAGGACACTAATGAAAAACTGTTTTTT	TRBJ1-4	15	-	TRBV4-3	-
CASSQIPLENYGYTF	TGTGCCAGCAGCCAAATCCCCCTAGAAAACTATGGCTACACCTTC	TRBJ1-2	15	once	TRBV3-1	-
CASCVGLGSEQYF	TGTGCCAGCTGTGTGGGACTAGGATCCGAGCAGTACTTC	TRBJ2-7	13	-	TRBV25-1	TRBD2
CSGGDQELFF	TGCAGCGGTGGTGACCAAGAGCTGTTTTTT	TRBJ2-2	10	-	TRBV29-1	-
CASSQARGGEQYF	TGCGCCAGCAGCCAAGCCCGCGGCGGGGAGCAGTACTTC	TRBJ2-5	13	few	TRBV4-1	-
CASSFYDRPSYEQYF	TGCGCCAGCAGCTTCTATGACAGACCTTCCTACGAGCAGTACTTC	TRBJ2-7	15	-	TRBV5-1	-
CASSLTFPAQHF	TGTGCCAGCAGTTTAACCTTTCCGGCCCAGCATTTT	TRBJ1-5	12	-	TRBV12-3/TRBV12-4	-
CAGRSVWSYEQYF	TGTGCCGGCAGATCAGTATGGAGCTACGAGCAGTACTTC	TRBJ2-7	13	-	TRBV2	-